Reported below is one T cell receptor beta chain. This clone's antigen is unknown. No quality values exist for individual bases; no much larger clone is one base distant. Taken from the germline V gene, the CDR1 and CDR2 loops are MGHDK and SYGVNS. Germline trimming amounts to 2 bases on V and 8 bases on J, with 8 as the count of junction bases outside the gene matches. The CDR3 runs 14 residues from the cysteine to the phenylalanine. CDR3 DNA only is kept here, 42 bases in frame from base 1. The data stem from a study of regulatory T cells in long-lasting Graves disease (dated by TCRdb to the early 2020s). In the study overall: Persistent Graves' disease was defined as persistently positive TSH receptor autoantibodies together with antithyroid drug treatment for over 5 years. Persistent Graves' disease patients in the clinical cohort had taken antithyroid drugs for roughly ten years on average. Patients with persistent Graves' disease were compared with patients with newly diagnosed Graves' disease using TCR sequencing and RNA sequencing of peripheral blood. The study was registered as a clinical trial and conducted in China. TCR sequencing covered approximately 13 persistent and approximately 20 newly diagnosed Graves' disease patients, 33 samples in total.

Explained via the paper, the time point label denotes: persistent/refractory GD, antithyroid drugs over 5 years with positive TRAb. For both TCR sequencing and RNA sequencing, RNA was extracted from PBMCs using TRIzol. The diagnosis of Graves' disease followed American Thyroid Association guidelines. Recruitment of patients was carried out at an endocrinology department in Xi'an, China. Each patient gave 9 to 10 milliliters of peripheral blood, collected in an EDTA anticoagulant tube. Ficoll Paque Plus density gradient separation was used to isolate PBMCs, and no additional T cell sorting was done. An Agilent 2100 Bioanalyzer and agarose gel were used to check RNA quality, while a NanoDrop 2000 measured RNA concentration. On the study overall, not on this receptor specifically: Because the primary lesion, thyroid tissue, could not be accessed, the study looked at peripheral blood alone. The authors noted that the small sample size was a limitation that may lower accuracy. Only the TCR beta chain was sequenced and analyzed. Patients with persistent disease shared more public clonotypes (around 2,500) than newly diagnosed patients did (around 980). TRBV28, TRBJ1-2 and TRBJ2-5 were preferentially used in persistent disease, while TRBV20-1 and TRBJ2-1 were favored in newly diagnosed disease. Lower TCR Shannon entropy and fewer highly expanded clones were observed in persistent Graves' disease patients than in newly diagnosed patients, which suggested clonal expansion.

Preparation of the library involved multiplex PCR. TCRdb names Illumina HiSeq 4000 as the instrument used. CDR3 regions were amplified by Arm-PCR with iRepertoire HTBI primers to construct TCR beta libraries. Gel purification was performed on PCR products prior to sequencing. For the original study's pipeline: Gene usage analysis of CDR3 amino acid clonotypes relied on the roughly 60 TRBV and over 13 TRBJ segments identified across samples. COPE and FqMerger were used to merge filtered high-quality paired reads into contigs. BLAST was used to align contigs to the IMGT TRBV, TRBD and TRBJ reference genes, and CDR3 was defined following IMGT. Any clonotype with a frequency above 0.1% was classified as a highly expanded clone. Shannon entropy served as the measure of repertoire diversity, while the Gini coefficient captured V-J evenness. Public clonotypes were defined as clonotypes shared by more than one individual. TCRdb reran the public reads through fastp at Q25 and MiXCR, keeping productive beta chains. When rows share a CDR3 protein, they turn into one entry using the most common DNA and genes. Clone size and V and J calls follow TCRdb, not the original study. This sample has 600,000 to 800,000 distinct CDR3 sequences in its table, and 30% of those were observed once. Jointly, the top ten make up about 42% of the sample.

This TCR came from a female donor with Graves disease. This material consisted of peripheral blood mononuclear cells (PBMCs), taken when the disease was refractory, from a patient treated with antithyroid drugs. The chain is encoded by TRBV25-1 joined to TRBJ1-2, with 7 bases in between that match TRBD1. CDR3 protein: CASSERDRVRGYTF. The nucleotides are TGTGCCAGCAGTGAACGTGACAGGGTTAGAGGCTACACCTTC.